One T cell receptor (beta chain) is described in this entry. The data belong to a study of blood T cell repertoires in COVID-19. Here immunoSEQ multiplex PCR was the method, and the copy in TCRdb shows in-frame clones only, minus some. The table lists 220,000 or so clones, approximately 80% of them singletons, with 3% to 4% in the top ten. The receptor comes from a woman aged 60-75 years who had recovered from COVID-19. Sequencing was done on a sample of PBMCs or T cells enriched from blood (not recorded which).

The CDR3, as DNA: TGCGCCTCCAGGGAGGGAAACTATGGCTACACCTTC. Its translation is CASREGNYGYTF. The chain is built from TRBV10-2 and TRBJ1-2; D perhaps matches TRBD1 (5 bases). Germline CDR1 is WSHSY and CDR2 is SAAADI. V lost 11 bases to trimming and J lost 2 bases, with 12 bases between them. The CDR3 runs to 12 residues.